This TCR beta chain originates from a study of Graves' ophthalmopathy and Graves' hyperthyroidism. Germline CDR1 is SGHTA and CDR2 is FQGTGA. The V and J ends lost 2 bases and 0 bases respectively, with 10 bases between them. The CDR3 runs to 16 residues. The authors amplified TCR beta CDR3 regions from RNA transcripts. Second-round multiplex PCR followed a first-round RT-PCR using HTBI primers. TCRdb re-called the multiplex PCR reads through MiXCR, storing one row per CDR3 protein. Among more than 150,000 distinct CDR3 sequences listed, roughly two fifths were seen once. The sequence derives from a woman aged 35 to 49 with Graves' ophthalmopathy. V is TRBV7-3 and J is TRBJ2-2; possible D gene TRBD2, 5 bases. The sample consisted of peripheral blood. The CDR3 region is CASSLLSGSNTGELFF. In DNA, the CDR3 is TGTGCCAGCAGCTTATTGAGCGGATCGAACACCGGGGAGCTGTTTTTT.